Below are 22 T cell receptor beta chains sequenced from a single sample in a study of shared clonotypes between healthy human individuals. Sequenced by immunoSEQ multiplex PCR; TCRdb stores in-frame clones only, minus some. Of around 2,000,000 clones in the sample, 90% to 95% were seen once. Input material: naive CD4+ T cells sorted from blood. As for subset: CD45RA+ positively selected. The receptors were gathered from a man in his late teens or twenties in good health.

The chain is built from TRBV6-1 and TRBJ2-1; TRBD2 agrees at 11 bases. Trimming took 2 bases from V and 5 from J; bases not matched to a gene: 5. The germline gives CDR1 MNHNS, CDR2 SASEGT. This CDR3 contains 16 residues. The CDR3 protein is CASSERTSGSNNEQFF. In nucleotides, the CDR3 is TGTGCCAGCAGTGAACGTACTAGCGGGAGCAACAATGAGCAGTTCTTC.

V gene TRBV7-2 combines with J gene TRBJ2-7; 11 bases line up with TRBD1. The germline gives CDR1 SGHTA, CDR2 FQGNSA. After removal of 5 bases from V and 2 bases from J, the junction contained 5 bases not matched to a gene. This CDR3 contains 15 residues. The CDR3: CASSPWTGGTYEQYF. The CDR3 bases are TGTGCCAGCAGCCCTTGGACAGGGGGCACCTACGAGCAGTACTTC.

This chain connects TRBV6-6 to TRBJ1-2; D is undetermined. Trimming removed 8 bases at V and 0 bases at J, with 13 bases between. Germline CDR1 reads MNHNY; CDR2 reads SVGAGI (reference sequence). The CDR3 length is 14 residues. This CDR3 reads CASPALAANYGYTF. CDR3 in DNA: TGTGCCAGCCCCGCCCTCGCAGCTAACTATGGCTACACCTTC.

In nucleotides, the CDR3 is TGTGCCAGCAGCTTAGAACTACCGACCTACAATGAGCAGTTCTTC. Protein sequence: CASSLELPTYNEQFF. The rearrangement links TRBV7-9 to TRBJ2-1; D call uncertain. With 1 base removed from V and 2 bases from J, the gap between germline ends came to 9 bases. In germline, CDR1 is SEHNR, CDR2 FQNEAQ (reference sequence). The CDR3 is 15 residues long.

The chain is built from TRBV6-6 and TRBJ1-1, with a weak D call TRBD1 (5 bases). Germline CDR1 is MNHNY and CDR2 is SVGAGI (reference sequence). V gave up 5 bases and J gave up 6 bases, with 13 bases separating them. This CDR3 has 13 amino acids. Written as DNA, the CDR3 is TGTGCCAGCAGTCATGACAGAAAGGCTGAAGCTTTCTTT. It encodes CASSHDRKAEAFF.

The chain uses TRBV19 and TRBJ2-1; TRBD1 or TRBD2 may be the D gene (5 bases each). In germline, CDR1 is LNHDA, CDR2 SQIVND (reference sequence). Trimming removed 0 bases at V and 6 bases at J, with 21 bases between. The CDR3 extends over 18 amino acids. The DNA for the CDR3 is TGTGCCAGTAGTATAGATCCCTCCGGGACCCTCGGGCGCAATGAGCAGTTCTTC. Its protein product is CASSIDPSGTLGRNEQFF.

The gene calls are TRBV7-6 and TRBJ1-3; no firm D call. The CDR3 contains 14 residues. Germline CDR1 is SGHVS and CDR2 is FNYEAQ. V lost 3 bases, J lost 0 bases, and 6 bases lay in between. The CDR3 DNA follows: TGTGCCAGCAGCTTGGATTTCTCTGGAAACACCATATATTTT. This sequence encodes CASSLDFSGNTIYF.

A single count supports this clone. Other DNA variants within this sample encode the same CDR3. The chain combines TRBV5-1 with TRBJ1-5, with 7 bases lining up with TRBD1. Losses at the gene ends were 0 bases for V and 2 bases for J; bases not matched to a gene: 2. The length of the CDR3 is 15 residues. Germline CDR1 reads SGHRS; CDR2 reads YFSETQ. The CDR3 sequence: CASSLGQGGNQPQHF. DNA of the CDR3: TGCGCCAGCAGCTTGGGACAGGGAGGCAATCAGCCCCAGCATTTT.

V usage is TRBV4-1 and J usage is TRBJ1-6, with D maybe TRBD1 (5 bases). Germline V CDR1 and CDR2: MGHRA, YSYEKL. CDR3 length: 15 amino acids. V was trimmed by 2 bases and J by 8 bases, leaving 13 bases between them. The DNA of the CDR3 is TGCGCCAGCAGCCAAATGGGACGGGGGTATTCACCCCTCCACTTT. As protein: CASSQMGRGYSPLHF.

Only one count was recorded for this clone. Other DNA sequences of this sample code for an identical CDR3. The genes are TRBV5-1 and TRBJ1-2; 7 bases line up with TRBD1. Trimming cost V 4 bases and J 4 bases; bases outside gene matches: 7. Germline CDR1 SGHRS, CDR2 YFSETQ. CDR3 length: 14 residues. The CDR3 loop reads CASSPGQEGYGYTF. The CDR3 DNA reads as TGCGCCAGCAGCCCTGGACAGGAGGGCTATGGCTACACCTTC.

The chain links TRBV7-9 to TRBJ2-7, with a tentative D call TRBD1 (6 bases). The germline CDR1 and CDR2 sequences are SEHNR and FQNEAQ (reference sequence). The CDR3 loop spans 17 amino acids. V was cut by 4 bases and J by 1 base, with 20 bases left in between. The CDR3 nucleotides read TGTGCCAGCAGCTCTCGGACCGGGACAACAGGATCCTACGAGCAGTACTTC. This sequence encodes CASSSRTGTTGSYEQYF.

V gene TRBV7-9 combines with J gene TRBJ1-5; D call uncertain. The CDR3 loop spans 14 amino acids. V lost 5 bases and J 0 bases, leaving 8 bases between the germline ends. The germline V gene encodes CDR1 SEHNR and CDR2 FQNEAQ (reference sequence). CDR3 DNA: TGTGCCAGCAGCGGTGATTATAGCAATCAGCCCCAGCATTTT. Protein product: CASSGDYSNQPQHF.

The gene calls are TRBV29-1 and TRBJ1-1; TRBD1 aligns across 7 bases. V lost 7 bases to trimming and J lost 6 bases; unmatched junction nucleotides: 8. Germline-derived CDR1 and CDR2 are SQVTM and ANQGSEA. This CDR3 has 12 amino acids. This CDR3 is CSGKQGLAEAFF. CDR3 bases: TGCAGCGGGAAACAGGGGCTCGCTGAAGCTTTCTTT.

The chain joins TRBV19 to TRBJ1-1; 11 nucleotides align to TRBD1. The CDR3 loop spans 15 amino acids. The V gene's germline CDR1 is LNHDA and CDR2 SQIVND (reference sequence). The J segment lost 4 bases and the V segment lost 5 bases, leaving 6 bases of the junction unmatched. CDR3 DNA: TGTGCCAGTAGTCTAAGGGACAGGGGGTTCACTGAAGCTTTCTTT. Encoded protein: CASSLRDRGFTEAFF.

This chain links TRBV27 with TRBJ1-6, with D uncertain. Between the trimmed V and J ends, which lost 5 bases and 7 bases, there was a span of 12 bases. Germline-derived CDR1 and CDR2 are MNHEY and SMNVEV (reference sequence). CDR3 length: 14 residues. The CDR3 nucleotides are TGTGCCAGCAGTCCGACGGATCGGAATTCACCCCTCCACTTT. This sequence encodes CASSPTDRNSPLHF.

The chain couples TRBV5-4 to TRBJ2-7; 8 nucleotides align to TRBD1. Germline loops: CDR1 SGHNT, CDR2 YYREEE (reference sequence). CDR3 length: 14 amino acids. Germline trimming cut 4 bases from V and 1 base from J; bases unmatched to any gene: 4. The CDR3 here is CASSKGTGSYEQYF. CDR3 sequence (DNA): TGTGCCAGCAGCAAAGGGACAGGATCCTACGAGCAGTACTTC.

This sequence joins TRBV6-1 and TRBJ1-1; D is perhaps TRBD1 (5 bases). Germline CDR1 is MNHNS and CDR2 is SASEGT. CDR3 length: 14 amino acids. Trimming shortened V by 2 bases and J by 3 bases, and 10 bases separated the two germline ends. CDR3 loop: CASSERGKDTEAFF. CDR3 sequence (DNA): TGTGCCAGCAGTGAACGGGGGAAGGACACTGAAGCTTTCTTT.

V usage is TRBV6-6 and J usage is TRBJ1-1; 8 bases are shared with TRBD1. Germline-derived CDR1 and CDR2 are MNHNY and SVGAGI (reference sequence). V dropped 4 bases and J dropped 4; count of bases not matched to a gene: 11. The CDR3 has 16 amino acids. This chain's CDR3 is CASSSPGGGLATEAFF. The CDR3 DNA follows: TGTGCCAGCAGTTCCCCAGGGGGCGGGTTAGCCACTGAAGCTTTCTTT.

DNA of the CDR3: TGTGCCAGCAGTTACTCGAGCGGCGGGGTGACAGATACGCAGTATTTT. Protein: CASSYSSGGVTDTQYF. V gene TRBV6-5 combines with J gene TRBJ2-3; D perhaps matches TRBD2 (6 bases). In germline, CDR1 is MNHEY, CDR2 SVGAGI. V lost 0 bases and J 3 bases, leaving 13 bases between the germline ends. The CDR3 consists of 16 residues.

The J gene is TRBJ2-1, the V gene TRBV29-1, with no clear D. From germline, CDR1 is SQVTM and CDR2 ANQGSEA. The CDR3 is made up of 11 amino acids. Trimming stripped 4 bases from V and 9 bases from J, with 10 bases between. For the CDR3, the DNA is TGCAGCGTTGCCCGTATCGGTGAGCAGTTCTTC. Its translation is CSVARIGEQFF.

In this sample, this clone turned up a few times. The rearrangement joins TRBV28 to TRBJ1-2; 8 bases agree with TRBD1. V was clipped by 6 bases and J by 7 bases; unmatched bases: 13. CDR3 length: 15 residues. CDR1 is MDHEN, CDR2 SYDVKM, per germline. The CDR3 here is CASRETQGVFSGYTF. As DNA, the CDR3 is TGTGCCAGCAGGGAGACACAGGGGGTATTCTCTGGCTACACCTTC.

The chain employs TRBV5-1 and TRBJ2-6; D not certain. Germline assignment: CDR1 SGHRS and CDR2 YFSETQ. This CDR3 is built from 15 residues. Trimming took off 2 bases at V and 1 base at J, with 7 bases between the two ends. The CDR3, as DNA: TGCGCCAGCAGCTTACAAGTTTCTGGGGCCAACGTCCTGACTTTC. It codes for CASSLQVSGANVLTF.